These 7 T cell receptor beta chains were sequenced from one sample in a study of a mutant IDH1 vaccine in newly diagnosed glioma. Repertoires were generated with immunoSEQ multiplex PCR, while TCRdb's copy carries only in-frame clones and drops some. The table has tens of thousands of clones, under 90% seen once. As to time point: week 5, during vaccination. Every vaccine dose comprised 300 ug of mutant IDH1 20-mer peptide plus topical imiquimod. For these receptors, no antigen is known. Material: PBMCs, obtained from a glioma patient whose treatment included an IDH1 peptide vaccine. Receptors originate from a woman between 45 and 65 years old with glioma.

The chain joins TRBV9 to TRBJ1-2; D not certain. Trimming cost V 0 bases and J 3 bases, with 9 bases left between them. This CDR3 comprises 14 residues. Germline V gene data show CDR1 as SGDLS and CDR2 as YYNGEE. The CDR3 DNA reads TGTGCCAGCAGCGTAGACCCCAGCTACTATGGCTACACCTTC. Its protein is CASSVDPSYYGYTF.

This clone was detected a few times. This sequence joins TRBV4-1 and TRBJ2-7; tentative D call: TRBD1 (5 bases). Germline CDR1 MGHRA, CDR2 YSYEKL. The CDR3 has 15 amino acids. Between the trimmed V and J ends, which lost 5 bases and 3 bases, there was a span of 17 bases. This chain's CDR3 is CASSEQGAANYEQYF. CDR3 in DNA: TGCGCCAGCAGCGAACAAGGGGCAGCGAACTACGAGCAGTACTTC.

The gene calls are TRBV5-1 and TRBJ1-5; no firm D call. Germline-derived CDR1 and CDR2 are SGHRS and YFSETQ. V lost 2 bases, J lost 5 bases, and 11 bases lay in between. This CDR3 has 14 residues. The CDR3 spells CASSLDSGYQPQHF. The CDR3 DNA follows: TGCGCCAGCAGCTTAGATTCGGGTTATCAGCCCCAGCATTTT.

The J gene is TRBJ2-7, the V gene TRBV7-9, with 11 bases matching TRBD1. The germline gives CDR1 SEHNR, CDR2 FQNEAQ (reference sequence). V lost 3 bases, J lost 2 bases, and 9 bases stayed unmatched. The CDR3 has 17 residues. CDR3 sequence reads: CASSLGDRGKFPYEQYF. CDR3 nucleotides: TGTGCCAGCAGCTTGGGGGACAGGGGGAAATTCCCCTACGAGCAGTACTTC.

The genes are TRBV4-1 and TRBJ1-1; TRBD1 aligns across 8 bases. Trimming at V came to 2 bases and at J to 0 bases, leaving 17 bases not matched to a gene. The CDR3 has 20 residues. CDR1 is MGHRA, CDR2 YSYEKL, per germline. The CDR3 DNA reads TGCGCCAGCAGCCAATCCACAACACAGGGGGTTATCCGTCTGAACACTGAAGCTTTCTTT. Translated: CASSQSTTQGVIRLNTEAFF.

In this sample, this clone turned up a few times. The J gene is TRBJ1-5, the V gene TRBV18; the D is unclear. The V gene lost 1 base and the J gene lost 3 bases, with 10 bases spanning the gap. Germline V gene sequence: CDR1 KGHSH, CDR2 LQKENI. CDR3 length: 15 amino acids. The CDR3 bases are TGTGCCAGCTCACCACAGGCAGTGATCAATCAGCCCCAGCATTTT. Translation: CASSPQAVINQPQHF.

J is TRBJ1-4 and V is TRBV29-1; TRBD1 agrees at 7 bases. Trimming at V came to 7 bases and at J to 2 bases, leaving 22 bases not matched to a gene. Germline CDR1 reads SQVTM; CDR2 reads ANQGSEA. The CDR3 totals 19 residues. This CDR3 reads CSGPLRRDSNPATNEKLFF. Written as DNA, the CDR3 is TGCAGCGGCCCTCTGAGGCGGGACAGCAATCCTGCGACTAATGAAAAACTGTTTTTT.